This T cell receptor beta chain emerged from a study of Graves' ophthalmopathy and Graves' hyperthyroidism. Germline V CDR1 and CDR2: DFQATT, SNEGSKA (reference sequence). V shed 5 bases and J shed 1 base, with 15 bases lying between them. The CDR3 totals 14 residues. Amplified TCR beta CDR3 regions were obtained using RNA transcripts as template. An opening RT-PCR round employed HTBI primers and preceded a second-round multiplex PCR. One entry per CDR3 protein results from TCRdb running MiXCR on the multiplex PCR reads. The sample carries hundreds of thousands of distinct CDR3 sequences, approximately 42% recorded once. This clonotype was seen more than once but under ten times.

V gene TRBV20-1 combines with J gene TRBJ2-7; tentative D call: TRBD1 (7 bases). Source material: peripheral blood. The clonotype comes from an adult man with Graves' ophthalmopathy. CDR3 in amino acids: CSASDRDSSYEQYF. The CDR3 bases are TGCAGTGCTTCCGACAGGGACTCTTCCTACGAGCAGTACTTC.